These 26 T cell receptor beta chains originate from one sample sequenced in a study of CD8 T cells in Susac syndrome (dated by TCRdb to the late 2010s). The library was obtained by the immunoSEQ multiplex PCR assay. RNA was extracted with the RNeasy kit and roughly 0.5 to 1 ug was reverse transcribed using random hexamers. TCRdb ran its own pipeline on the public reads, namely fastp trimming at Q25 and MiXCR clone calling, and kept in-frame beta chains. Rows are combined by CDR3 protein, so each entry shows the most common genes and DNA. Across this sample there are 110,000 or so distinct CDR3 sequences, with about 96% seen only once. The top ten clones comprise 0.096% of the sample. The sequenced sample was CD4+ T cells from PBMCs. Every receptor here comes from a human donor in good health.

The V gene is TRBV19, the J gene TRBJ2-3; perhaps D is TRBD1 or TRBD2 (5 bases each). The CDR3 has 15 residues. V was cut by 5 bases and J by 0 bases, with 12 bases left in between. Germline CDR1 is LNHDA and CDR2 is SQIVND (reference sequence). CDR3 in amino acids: CASSGRGRSTDTQYF. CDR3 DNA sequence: TGTGCCAGTAGTGGTCGGGGCCGAAGCACAGATACGCAGTATTTT.

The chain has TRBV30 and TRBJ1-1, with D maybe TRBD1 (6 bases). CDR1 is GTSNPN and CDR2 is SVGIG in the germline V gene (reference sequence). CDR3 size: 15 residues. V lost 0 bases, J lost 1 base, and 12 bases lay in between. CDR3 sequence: CAWSVSYRANTEAFF. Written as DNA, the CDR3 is TGTGCCTGGAGTGTATCGTACAGGGCGAACACTGAAGCTTTCTTT.

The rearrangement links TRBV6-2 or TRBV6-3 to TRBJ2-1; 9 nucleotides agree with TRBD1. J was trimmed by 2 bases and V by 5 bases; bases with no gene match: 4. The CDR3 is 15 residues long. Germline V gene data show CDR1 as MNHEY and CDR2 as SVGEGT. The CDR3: CASSRRDRAYNEQFF. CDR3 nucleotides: TGTGCCAGCAGTCGCCGGGACAGGGCCTACAATGAGCAGTTCTTC.

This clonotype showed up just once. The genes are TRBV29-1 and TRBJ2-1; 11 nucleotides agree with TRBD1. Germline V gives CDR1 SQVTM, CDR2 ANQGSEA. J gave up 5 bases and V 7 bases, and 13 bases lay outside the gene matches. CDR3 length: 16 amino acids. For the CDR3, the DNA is TGCAGCGCCGTAAGGACAGGGGGCACCTATCACAATGAGCAGTTCTTC. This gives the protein CSAVRTGGTYHNEQFF.

The CDR3 is CASSPRTASYEQYF. The CDR3 bases are TGCGCCAGCAGCCCTCGGACAGCCTCCTACGAGCAGTACTTC. This chain connects TRBV5-1 to TRBJ2-7; possibly TRBD1 for D (6 bases). With 4 bases removed from V and 0 bases from J, the gap between germline ends came to 11 bases. This CDR3 contains 14 residues. Germline CDR1 is SGHRS and CDR2 is YFSETQ.

CDR3 DNA: TGTGCCAGCAGTTACTCGGAAAGGAGCTCCTACGAGCAGTACTTC. Translation gives CASSYSERSSYEQYF. This chain uses TRBV6-5 with TRBJ2-7; D unclear. Germline CDR1 MNHEY, CDR2 SVGAGI. This CDR3 has 15 amino acids. Trimming shortened V by 0 bases and J by 0 bases, and 9 bases separated the two germline ends.

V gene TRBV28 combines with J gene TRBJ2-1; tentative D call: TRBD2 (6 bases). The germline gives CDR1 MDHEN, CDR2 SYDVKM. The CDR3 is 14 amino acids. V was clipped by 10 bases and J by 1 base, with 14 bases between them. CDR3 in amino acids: CAIDKTRSYNEQFF. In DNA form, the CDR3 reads TGTGCCATCGACAAGACTAGATCCTACAATGAGCAGTTCTTC.

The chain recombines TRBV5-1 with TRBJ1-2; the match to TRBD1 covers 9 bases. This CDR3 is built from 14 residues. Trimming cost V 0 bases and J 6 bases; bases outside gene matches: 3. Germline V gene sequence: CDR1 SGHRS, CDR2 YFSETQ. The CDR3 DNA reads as TGCGCCAGCAGCTTGGAGGGGACAGGGAATGGCTACACCTTC. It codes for CASSLEGTGNGYTF.

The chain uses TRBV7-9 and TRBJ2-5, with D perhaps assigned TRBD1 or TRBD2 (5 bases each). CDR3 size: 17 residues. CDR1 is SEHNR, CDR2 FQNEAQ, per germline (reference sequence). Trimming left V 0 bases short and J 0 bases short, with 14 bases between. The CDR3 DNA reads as TGTGCCAGCAGCTTAGCGCCCAGGGACCTGTACCAAGAGACCCAGTACTTC. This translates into CASSLAPRDLYQETQYF.

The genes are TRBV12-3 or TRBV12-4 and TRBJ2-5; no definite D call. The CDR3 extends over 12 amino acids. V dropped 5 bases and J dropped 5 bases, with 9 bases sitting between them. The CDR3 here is CASSRLGETQYF. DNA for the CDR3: TGTGCCAGCAGTCGTTTAGGGGAGACCCAGTACTTC.

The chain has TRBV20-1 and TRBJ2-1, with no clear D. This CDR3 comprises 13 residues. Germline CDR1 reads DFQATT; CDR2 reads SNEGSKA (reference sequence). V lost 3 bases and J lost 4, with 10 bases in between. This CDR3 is CSASEPGYNEQFF. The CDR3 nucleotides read TGCAGTGCTAGTGAGCCCGGGTACAATGAGCAGTTCTTC.

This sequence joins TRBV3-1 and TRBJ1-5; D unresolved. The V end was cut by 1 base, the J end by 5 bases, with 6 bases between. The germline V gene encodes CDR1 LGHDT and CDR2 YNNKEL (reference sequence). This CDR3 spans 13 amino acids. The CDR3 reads CASSQGRDQPQHF. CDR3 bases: TGTGCCAGCAGCCAAGGGCGCGATCAGCCCCAGCATTTT.

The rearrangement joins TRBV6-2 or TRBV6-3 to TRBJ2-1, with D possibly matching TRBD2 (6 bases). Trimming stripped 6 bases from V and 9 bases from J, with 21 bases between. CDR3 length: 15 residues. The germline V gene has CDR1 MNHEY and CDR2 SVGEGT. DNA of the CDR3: TGTGCCAGCAGACCAGGAGGGAGTGGTAAGACTGAGCAGTTCTTC. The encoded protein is CASRPGGSGKTEQFF.

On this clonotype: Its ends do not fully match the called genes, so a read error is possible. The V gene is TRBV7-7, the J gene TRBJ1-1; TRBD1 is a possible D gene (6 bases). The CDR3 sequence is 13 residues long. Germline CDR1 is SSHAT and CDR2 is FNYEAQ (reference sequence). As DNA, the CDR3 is TGTGCTAGCAGCCGGGACACCAACACTGAAGCTTTCTTT. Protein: CASSRDTNTEAFF.

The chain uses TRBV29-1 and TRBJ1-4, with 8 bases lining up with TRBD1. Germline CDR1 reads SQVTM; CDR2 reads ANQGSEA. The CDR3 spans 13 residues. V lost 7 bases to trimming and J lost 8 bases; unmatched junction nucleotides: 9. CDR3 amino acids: CSAAQGAQEKLFF. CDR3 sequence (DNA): TGCAGCGCTGCCCAGGGGGCACAAGAAAAACTGTTTTTT.

This CDR3 is CSGLAGGHNEQFF. The CDR3 DNA sequence: TGCAGTGGGCTAGCGGGAGGGCACAATGAGCAGTTCTTC. The rearrangement joins TRBV20-1 to TRBJ2-1, with 12 bases aligning to TRBD2. V was clipped by 7 bases and J by 5 bases; unmatched bases: 3. The CDR3 runs 13 residues. CDR1 DFQATT and CDR2 SNEGSKA come from the germline V gene (reference sequence).

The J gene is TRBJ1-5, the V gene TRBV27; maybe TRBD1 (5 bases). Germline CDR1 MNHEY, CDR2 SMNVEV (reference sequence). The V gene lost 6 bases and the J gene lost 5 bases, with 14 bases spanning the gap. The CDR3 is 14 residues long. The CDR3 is CASSHGRGDQPQHF. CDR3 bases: TGTGCCAGCAGCCACGGACGGGGGGATCAGCCCCAGCATTTT.

The CDR3 protein is CSAPGGGNTYNEQFF. The CDR3, as DNA: TGCAGTGCTCCCGGCGGCGGGAATACCTACAATGAGCAGTTCTTC. This chain joins TRBV20-1 and TRBJ2-1; possible D gene TRBD2, 6 bases. This CDR3 spans 15 amino acids. Germline V gene lookup returns CDR1 DFQATT and CDR2 SNEGSKA (reference sequence). The V end lost 5 bases, the J end lost 2 bases, and 16 bases lay between the germline ends.

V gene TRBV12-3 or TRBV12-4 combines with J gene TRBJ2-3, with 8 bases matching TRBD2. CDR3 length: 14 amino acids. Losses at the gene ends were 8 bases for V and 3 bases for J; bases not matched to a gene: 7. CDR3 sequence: CASGRSGGTDTQYF. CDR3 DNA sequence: TGTGCCAGCGGTAGGAGCGGGGGAACAGATACGCAGTATTTT.

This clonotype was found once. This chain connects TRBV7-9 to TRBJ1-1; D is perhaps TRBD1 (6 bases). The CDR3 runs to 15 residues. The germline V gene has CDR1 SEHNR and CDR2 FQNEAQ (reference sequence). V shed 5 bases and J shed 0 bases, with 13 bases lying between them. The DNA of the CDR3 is TGTGCCAGCAGCACAAACGACAGGATGAACACTGAAGCTTTCTTT. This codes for CASSTNDRMNTEAFF. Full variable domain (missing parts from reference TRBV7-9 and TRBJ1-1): DTGVSQNPRHKITKRGQNVTFRCDPISEHNRLYWYRQTLGQGPEFLTYFQNEAQLEKSRLLSDRFSAERPKGSFSTLEIQRTEQGDSAMYLCASSTNDRMNTEAFFGQGTRLTVV.

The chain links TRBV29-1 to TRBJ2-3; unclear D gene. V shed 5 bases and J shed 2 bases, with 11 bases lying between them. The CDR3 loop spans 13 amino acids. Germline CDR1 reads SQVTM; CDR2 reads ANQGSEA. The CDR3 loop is CSVHPRFTDTQYF. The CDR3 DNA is TGCAGCGTTCACCCACGGTTCACAGATACGCAGTATTTT.

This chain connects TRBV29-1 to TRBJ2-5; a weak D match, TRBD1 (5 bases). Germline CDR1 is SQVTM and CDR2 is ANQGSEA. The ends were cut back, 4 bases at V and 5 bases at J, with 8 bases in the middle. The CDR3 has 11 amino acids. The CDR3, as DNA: TGCAGCGTTGTTGCAGGGGAGACCCAGTACTTC. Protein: CSVVAGETQYF.

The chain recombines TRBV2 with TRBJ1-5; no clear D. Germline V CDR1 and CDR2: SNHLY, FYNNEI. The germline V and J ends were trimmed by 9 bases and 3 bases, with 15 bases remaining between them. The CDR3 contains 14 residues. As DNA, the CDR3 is TGTGCCAGTCGAGACAAGGTCTCCAATCAGCCCCAGCATTTT. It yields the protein CASRDKVSNQPQHF.

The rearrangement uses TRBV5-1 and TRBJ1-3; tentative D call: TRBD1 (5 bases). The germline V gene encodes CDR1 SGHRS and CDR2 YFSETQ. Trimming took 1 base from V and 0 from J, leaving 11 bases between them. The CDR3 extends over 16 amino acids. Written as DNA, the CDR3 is TGCGCCAGCAGCTTGTCCGGGACGGACTCTGGAAACACCATATATTTT. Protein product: CASSLSGTDSGNTIYF.

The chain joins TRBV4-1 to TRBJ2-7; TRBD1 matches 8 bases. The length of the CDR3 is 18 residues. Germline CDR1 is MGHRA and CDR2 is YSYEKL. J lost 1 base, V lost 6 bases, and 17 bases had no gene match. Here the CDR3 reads CASSPSNGQGIRSYEQYF. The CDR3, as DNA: TGCGCCAGCAGTCCAAGTAACGGACAGGGAATCAGATCCTACGAGCAGTACTTC.

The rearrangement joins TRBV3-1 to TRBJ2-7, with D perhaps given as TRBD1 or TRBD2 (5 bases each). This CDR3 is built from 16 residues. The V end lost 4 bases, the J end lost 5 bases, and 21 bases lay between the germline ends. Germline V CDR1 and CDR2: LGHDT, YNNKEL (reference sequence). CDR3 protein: CASSLKDWWGRNEQYF. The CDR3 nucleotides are TGTGCCAGCAGCCTGAAGGACTGGTGGGGCAGAAACGAGCAGTACTTC.